Included here is one T cell receptor (beta chain) sequence, with context. The sample originates from a study of blood T cell repertoires in COVID-19. For the study at large: Samples of COVID-19 (acute and convalescent) were obtained from the United States, Italy and Spain. T cells, B-cell-depleted T cells, or PBMCs supplied cDNA or gDNA.

CDR1 is ENHRY and CDR2 is SYGVKD in the germline V gene. V gave up 8 bases and J gave up 3 bases; unmatched junction bases: 7. The CDR3 runs to 14 residues. This table comes from immunoSEQ multiplex PCR, and its TCRdb copy is limited to in-frame clones, with some not included. The repertoire consists of about 64,000 clones, with 82% occurring once and the leading ten covering roughly 12%. The TCR sequence derives from a human donor in a cohort sampled during active COVID-19. The V gene is TRBV10-3, the J gene TRBJ2-3; 8 positions agree with TRBD2. The source material was peripheral blood. The CDR3 DNA reads TGTGCCATCCAGATGGGACTAGAGACAGATACGCAGTATTTT. Translating gives CAIQMGLETDTQYF.